This T cell receptor (beta chain) was sequenced for a study of CD8 T cells in ankylosing spondylitis. Study observations and caveats: It appeared that ankylosing spondylitis blood was characterized by a TCR beta motif of fewer than 10 highly homologous variants.

To note about this clonotype: Its cognate antigen is unknown.

Each TCR beta library was made by quantitative 5'-RACE that incorporated molecular barcodes. TCRdb re-derived calls from the 5' RACE reads in MiXCR, one entry per CDR3 protein. The data contain just under 350,000 distinct CDR3 sequences, about 15% of them singletons. This receptor was obtained from a male donor with ankylosing spondylitis or in good health (not recorded which). Sequencing used blood, either unsorted or a sorted T cell fraction (not recorded which).

The CDR3 is CSVVRGQGEQYF. In nucleotides, the CDR3 is TGCAGCGTTGTAAGGGGTCAAGGCGAGCAGTACTTC. The genes are TRBV29-1 and TRBJ2-7, with D perhaps matching TRBD1 (5 bases). The CDR3 is 12 amino acids. Looked up from germline, CDR1 is SQVTM and CDR2 is ANQGSEA. Deletions cut 4 bases from V and 6 bases from J, with 13 bases between.